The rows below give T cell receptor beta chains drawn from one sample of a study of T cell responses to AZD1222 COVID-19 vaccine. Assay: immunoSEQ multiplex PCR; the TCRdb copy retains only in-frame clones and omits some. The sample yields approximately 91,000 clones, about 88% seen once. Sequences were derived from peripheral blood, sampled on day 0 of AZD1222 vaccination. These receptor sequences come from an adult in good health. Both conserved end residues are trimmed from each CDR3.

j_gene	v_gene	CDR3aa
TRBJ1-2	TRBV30	AWRGRLDSPYGYT
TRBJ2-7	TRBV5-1	ASSLDGANEQY
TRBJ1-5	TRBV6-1	ASSEVDPSAYSNQPQH
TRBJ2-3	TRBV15	ATSRGGRGTDTQY
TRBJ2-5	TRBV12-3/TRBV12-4	ASSLDYSRITN
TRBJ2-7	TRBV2	AGRGLSWEN
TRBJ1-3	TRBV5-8	ASSLGTGSSGNTIY
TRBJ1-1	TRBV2	ASSEVGRGRV
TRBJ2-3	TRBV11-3	ASSLGPSTDTQY
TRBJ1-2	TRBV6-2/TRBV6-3	ASSLSPGTGDYGYT
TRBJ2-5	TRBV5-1	ASSLAGSRVQETQY
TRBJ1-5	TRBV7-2	ASSLQGANQPQH
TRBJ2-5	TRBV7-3	ASSLHREETQY
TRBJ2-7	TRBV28	ASSLQVLSYEQY
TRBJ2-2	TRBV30	AWSERGAGELF
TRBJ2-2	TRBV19	ASKDVSGASYGELF
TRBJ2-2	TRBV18	ASSPLKGAGELF
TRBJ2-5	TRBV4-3	ASSQDPAVAGETQY
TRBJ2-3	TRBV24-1	ATSATGSSTDTQY
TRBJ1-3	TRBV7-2	ASSETGNTIY
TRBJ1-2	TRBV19	ASSIQGQGPTYGYT
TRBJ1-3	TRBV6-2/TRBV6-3	ASSYSDGGGNTIY
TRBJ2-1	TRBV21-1	ASTTSPRGTGGEPFYNEQF
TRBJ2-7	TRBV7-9	ASSHGDRITSEQY
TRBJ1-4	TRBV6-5	ASSRGQANEKLF
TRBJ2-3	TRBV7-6	ASSLVRGYTDTQY
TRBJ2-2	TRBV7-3	ASSLTVGGLVGELF